The 27 T cell receptor beta chains presented below share a single source sample, sequenced in a study of PD-1 blockade in classical Hodgkin lymphoma. Method: immunoSEQ multiplex PCR; TCRdb's copy keeps in-frame clones and lacks some. This table has roughly 90,000 clones, roughly 79% appearing once. Every one of the patients relapsed after autologous stem cell transplantation (brentuximab vedotin exposure was variable). The material sequenced was peripheral blood mononuclear cells (PBMCs), taken before the second cycle of nivolumab. Receptors were obtained from a human donor with classical Hodgkin lymphoma.

A single count supports this clone. The chain uses TRBV28 and TRBJ1-2; no definite D call. Trimming stripped 2 bases from V and 3 bases from J, with 16 bases between. Germline lookup yields CDR1 MDHEN and CDR2 SYDVKM. The CDR3 extends over 16 amino acids. The CDR3 here is CASSLGNRADHYGYTF. CDR3 coding DNA: TGTGCCAGCAGTTTAGGGAATAGGGCAGACCACTATGGCTACACCTTC.

The chain links TRBV29-1 to TRBJ2-7; 10 bases are shared with TRBD2. This CDR3 region has 14 residues. J lost 4 bases, V lost 7 bases, and 10 bases had no gene match. Germline V gene data show CDR1 as SQVTM and CDR2 as ANQGSEA. As DNA, the CDR3 is TGCAGCGGAGCGGGGGGGGCGGTGGGGTACGAGCAGTACTTC. Residues: CSGAGGAVGYEQYF.

The chain couples TRBV7-9 to TRBJ1-2; TRBD1 agrees at 9 bases. The germline CDR1 and CDR2 sequences are SEHNR and FQNEAQ (reference sequence). The CDR3 extends over 13 amino acids. V was pared by 8 bases and J by 8 bases, with 9 bases of the junction left unmatched. The CDR3 loop is CASATGQGNGYTF. CDR3 nucleotides: TGTGCCAGCGCAACGGGACAGGGAAACGGCTACACCTTC.

The chain is built from TRBV7-9 and TRBJ2-4, with 10 positions matching TRBD2. J lost 8 bases, V lost 3 bases, and 10 bases had no gene match. Germline V CDR1 and CDR2: SEHNR, FQNEAQ (reference sequence). The CDR3 contains 16 residues. CDR3 nucleotides: TGTGCCAGCAGCTTCGGTAACCTAGCGGGAGCGGACATTCAGTACTTC. It translates to CASSFGNLAGADIQYF.

V gene TRBV27 combines with J gene TRBJ2-1, with 11 bases fitting TRBD1. The germline CDR1 and CDR2 sequences are MNHEY and SMNVEV (reference sequence). The trim removed 3 bases at V and 9 bases at J, leaving 4 bases unmatched. This CDR3 is 14 amino acids long. DNA of the CDR3: TGTGCCAGCAGTTTGGGGACAGGGGGGACTGAGCAGTTCTTC. Amino acid sequence: CASSLGTGGTEQFF.

The chain has TRBV28 and TRBJ1-3, with 7 bases lining up with TRBD1. Germline V gene data show CDR1 as MDHEN and CDR2 as SYDVKM. Trimming removed 5 bases from V and 3 bases from J; junction bases left unmatched: 13. This CDR3 has 17 amino acids. This chain's CDR3 is CASSDRGGHRGGNTIYF. Written as DNA, the CDR3 is TGTGCCAGCAGTGACCGTGGGGGTCACAGGGGTGGAAACACCATATATTTT.

The chain has TRBV7-9 and TRBJ2-7, with 7 bases that match TRBD1. With 5 bases clipped from V and 6 bases from J, the junction kept 4 bases outside the gene matches. CDR3 length equals 12 residues. CDR1 is SEHNR and CDR2 is FQNEAQ in the germline V gene (reference sequence). The CDR3 here is CASSIQGSEQYF. The CDR3, as DNA: TGTGCCAGCAGCATACAGGGGTCCGAGCAGTACTTC.

This chain uses TRBV4-1 with TRBJ2-7, with a possible D match to TRBD1 (5 bases). The CDR3 is made up of 13 amino acids. The germline V gene has CDR1 MGHRA and CDR2 YSYEKL. Between the trimmed V and J ends, which lost 4 bases and 4 bases, there was a span of 11 bases. The CDR3 nucleotides read TGCGCCAGCAGCCGCTCAGGGTTTTACGAGCAGTACTTC. Its protein is CASSRSGFYEQYF.

The V call is TRBV19, the J call TRBJ2-2, with 7 positions matching TRBD1. Germline V gene lookup returns CDR1 LNHDA and CDR2 SQIVND (reference sequence). V dropped 5 bases and J dropped 0; count of bases not matched to a gene: 3. The CDR3 runs 15 residues. DNA for the CDR3: TGTGCCAGTAGTGTTGACAGGGCGAACACCGGGGAGCTGTTTTTT. Residues: CASSVDRANTGELFF.

The CDR3 nucleotides are TGTGCCAGCAGCTTAGGAGGAAACACCGGGGAGCTGTTTTTT. Translating gives CASSLGGNTGELFF. V usage is TRBV11-3 and J usage is TRBJ2-2; D unresolved. Germline values: CDR1 SGHNT, CDR2 YENEEA. The ends were cut back, 1 base at V and 2 bases at J, with 5 bases in the middle. The CDR3 runs to 14 residues.

This chain connects TRBV4-1 to TRBJ1-4; 7 nucleotides agree with TRBD1. J lost 4 bases, V lost 2 bases, and 1 base had no gene match. This CDR3 contains 14 residues. Germline assignment: CDR1 MGHRA and CDR2 YSYEKL. The CDR3 DNA reads as TGCGCCAGCAGCCAACGACAGGGTAATGAAAAACTGTTTTTT. Its translation is CASSQRQGNEKLFF.

The gene calls are TRBV7-9 and TRBJ2-3; TRBD2 is a possible D gene (6 bases). The CDR3 runs to 15 residues. From germline, CDR1 is SEHNR and CDR2 FQNEAQ (reference sequence). V lost 4 bases and J lost 3, with 14 bases in between. The CDR3 spells CASSSGLWGTDTQYF. The CDR3 nucleotides are TGTGCCAGCAGCTCGGGACTTTGGGGGACAGATACGCAGTATTTT.

The chain has TRBV9 and TRBJ2-1, with D perhaps matching TRBD2 (5 bases). The length of the CDR3 is 12 residues. CDR1 and CDR2 from the germline V gene are SGDLS and YYNGEE. V lost 1 base and J 9 bases, leaving 8 bases between the germline ends. Written as DNA, the CDR3 is TGTGCCAGCAGCGTACGGAGGCCTGAGCAGTTCTTC. The encoded protein is CASSVRRPEQFF.

The DNA for the CDR3 is TGTGCCAGCAGCCGGGACTTACTTAGGAACGAGCAGTACTTC. Its translation: CASSRDLLRNEQYF. This chain uses TRBV14 with TRBJ2-7, with a weak D call TRBD2 (6 bases). The CDR3 is made up of 14 amino acids. Trimming took 4 bases from V and 5 from J, leaving 15 bases between them. In germline, CDR1 is SGHDN, CDR2 FVKESK.

The chain employs TRBV29-1 and TRBJ1-1; TRBD1 might be the D (5 bases). The CDR3 contains 13 residues. Looked up from germline, CDR1 is SQVTM and CDR2 is ANQGSEA. V lost 4 bases to trimming and J lost 1 base, with 10 bases between them. CDR3 sequence: CSVVDGQNTEAFF. CDR3 bases: TGCAGCGTTGTTGATGGACAGAACACTGAAGCTTTCTTT.

The chain couples TRBV18 to TRBJ1-2, with 9 bases that match TRBD1. CDR3 length: 14 residues. CDR1 and CDR2 (germline): KGHSH, LQKENI. V was clipped by 4 bases and J by 8 bases; unmatched bases: 8. The CDR3 nucleotides read TGTGCCAGCTCACGGGACAGGGAATCGGGCGGCTACACCTTC. Translating gives CASSRDRESGGYTF.

The chain has TRBV4-1 and TRBJ2-7; 9 nucleotides match TRBD1. Losses at the gene ends were 5 bases for V and 5 bases for J; bases not matched to a gene: 7. The V gene's germline CDR1 is MGHRA and CDR2 YSYEKL. This CDR3 is 14 amino acids long. CDR3 sequence (DNA): TGCGCCAGCAGCTTCCGGGACAGGGTCGACGAGCAGTACTTC. It is translated as CASSFRDRVDEQYF.

The rearrangement uses TRBV7-9 and TRBJ2-5; 8 positions match TRBD2. This CDR3 contains 16 residues. Germline trimming cut 4 bases from V and 3 bases from J; bases unmatched to any gene: 10. Germline CDR1 and CDR2: SEHNR and FQNEAQ (reference sequence). CDR3 DNA: TGTGCCAGCAGCTCCCCCCTCGGGACTAGAGAAGAGACCCAGTACTTC. Residues: CASSSPLGTREETQYF.

This chain uses TRBV5-1 with TRBJ2-1; TRBD2 matches 7 bases. The germline V gene encodes CDR1 SGHRS and CDR2 YFSETQ. Losses at the gene ends were 0 bases for V and 2 bases for J; bases not matched to a gene: 2. The CDR3 extends over 15 amino acids. The CDR3 is CASSLGGSTYNEQFF. In DNA form, the CDR3 reads TGCGCCAGCAGCTTGGGCGGGAGTACCTACAATGAGCAGTTCTTC.

This chain uses TRBV7-7 with TRBJ2-5; D call uncertain. The CDR3 spans 10 residues. In germline, CDR1 is SSHAT, CDR2 FNYEAQ (reference sequence). With 4 bases removed from V and 8 bases from J, the gap between germline ends came to 5 bases. CDR3 bases: TGTGCCAGCAGCTCCCCTACCCAGTACTTC. Amino acid sequence: CASSSPTQYF.

The chain links TRBV7-2 to TRBJ2-3, with 10 bases fitting TRBD1. The CDR3 extends over 15 amino acids. The trim removed 5 bases at V and 0 bases at J, leaving 2 bases unmatched. Looked up from germline, CDR1 is SGHTA and CDR2 is FQGNSA. DNA of the CDR3: TGTGCCAGCAGCCCGGGACAGGGGAGCACAGATACGCAGTATTTT. Residues: CASSPGQGSTDTQYF.

The DNA for the CDR3 is TGTGCCACCAGCATTGGTCGGGGTTTAGAGACCCAGTACTTC. Residues: CATSIGRGLETQYF. The V gene is TRBV15, the J gene TRBJ2-5; tentatively, D is TRBD2 (5 bases). Per germline, CDR1 LNHNV and CDR2 YYDKDF (reference sequence). This CDR3 is 14 amino acids long. Trimming took off 4 bases at V and 4 bases at J, with 13 bases between the two ends. Together with reference TRBV15 and TRBJ2-5, the CDR3 gives the full variable domain: DAMVIQNPRYQVTQFGKPVTLSCSQTLNHNVMYWYQQKSSQAPKLLFHYYDKDFNNEADTPDNFQSRRPNTSFCFLDIRSPGLGDTAMYLCATSIGRGLETQYFGPGTRLLVL.

V and J are TRBV10-3 and TRBJ2-5; D possibly corresponds to TRBD1 (5 bases). Germline-derived CDR1 and CDR2 are ENHRY and SYGVKD. Trimming pared 10 bases from V and 2 bases from J, leaving 14 bases between. The CDR3 is 13 residues long. The CDR3 protein is CATGQGTQETQYF. For the CDR3, the DNA is TGTGCCACCGGACAAGGAACACAAGAGACCCAGTACTTC.

The rearrangement uses TRBV9 and TRBJ2-7, with D possibly TRBD2 on 5 matching bases. Per the germline V gene, CDR1 is SGDLS and CDR2 is YYNGEE. The germline V and J ends were trimmed by 3 bases and 7 bases, with 14 bases remaining between them. The CDR3 contains 13 residues. CDR3 nucleotides: TGTGCCAGCAGCGAGGGAGTGACGCGAGAGCAGTACTTC. It encodes CASSEGVTREQYF.

The chain combines TRBV5-1 with TRBJ1-1, with a possible D match to TRBD1 (6 bases). The CDR3 totals 14 residues. Germline values: CDR1 SGHRS, CDR2 YFSETQ. Trimming removed 6 bases from V and 3 bases from J, with 15 bases in between. CDR3 region: CASTPLGADTEAFF. The DNA of the CDR3 is TGCGCCAGCACCCCGTTGGGGGCGGACACTGAAGCTTTCTTT.

This CDR3 reads CASSLESRLSNQPQHF. Here the CDR3 DNA reads TGTGCCAGCAGCTTAGAGAGCCGCTTGAGCAATCAGCCCCAGCATTTT. The V and J genes are TRBV7-2 and TRBJ1-5; D is uncertain. The CDR3 spans 16 residues. Trimming cost V 1 base and J 1 base, with 11 bases left between them. In germline, CDR1 is SGHTA, CDR2 FQGNSA.

This clone was counted a few times. The chain couples TRBV10-1 to TRBJ2-4; D remains unclear. The ends were cut back, 0 bases at V and 5 bases at J, with 8 bases in the middle. Per germline, CDR1 WNHNN and CDR2 SYGVQD (reference sequence). The CDR3 is 14 residues long. CDR3 residues: CASSESVRENIQYF. CDR3 nucleotides: TGCGCCAGCAGTGAGTCTGTGAGAGAAAACATTCAGTACTTC.